These T cell receptor beta chains were read from a single sample in a study of beta chain features in type 1 diabetes. Sequencing was performed with immunoSEQ multiplex PCR; in TCRdb, only in-frame clones are kept and a portion is missing. The data hold almost 350,000 clones, with 8% observed a single time. What was sequenced was central memory CD4+ T cells from blood. The receptors were gathered from a woman aged 18-29 years in good health. Each CDR3 is given with its conserved first and last residue. Each record gives: D gene, V gene, J gene, CDR3 length, CDR3 protein. The D gene is left open where the match is weak.

d_call: NA; v_call: TRBV28; j_call: TRBJ2-4; cdr3_length: 13; cdr3_aa: CASSSAAKNIQYF
d_call: NA; v_call: TRBV6-5; j_call: TRBJ2-1; cdr3_length: 13; cdr3_aa: CASSYATSYEQFF
d_call: NA; v_call: TRBV7-2; j_call: TRBJ2-2; cdr3_length: 13; cdr3_aa: CASSRQSTGELFF
d_call: TRBD1; v_call: TRBV28; j_call: TRBJ2-7; cdr3_length: 15; cdr3_aa: CASSHRQGAPYEQYF
d_call: TRBD2; v_call: TRBV7-2; j_call: TRBJ2-1; cdr3_length: 15; cdr3_aa: CASTNPGLAANEQFF
d_call: NA; v_call: TRBV28; j_call: TRBJ2-7; cdr3_length: 14; cdr3_aa: CASRDGGRSYEQYF
d_call: NA; v_call: TRBV11-2; j_call: TRBJ1-2; cdr3_length: 14; cdr3_aa: CASSLARSRYGYTF
d_call: NA; v_call: TRBV19; j_call: TRBJ2-7; cdr3_length: 17; cdr3_aa: CASSMGGGIQKGYEQYF
d_call: NA; v_call: TRBV5-1; j_call: TRBJ2-3; cdr3_length: 12; cdr3_aa: CASSRLGDTQYF
d_call: NA; v_call: TRBV5-4; j_call: TRBJ1-2; cdr3_length: 18; cdr3_aa: CASSLGGWAPRTNYGYTF
d_call: NA; v_call: TRBV4-2; j_call: TRBJ2-1; cdr3_length: 13; cdr3_aa: CASKPPSYNEQFF
d_call: TRBD2; v_call: TRBV7-9; j_call: TRBJ2-5; cdr3_length: 16; cdr3_aa: CASSPTSGSRLETQYF
d_call: TRBD1; v_call: TRBV29-1; j_call: TRBJ1-1; cdr3_length: 13; cdr3_aa: CTTATGVYTEAFF
d_call: NA; v_call: TRBV6-5; j_call: TRBJ1-5; cdr3_length: 14; cdr3_aa: CASNKQGEDQPQHF
d_call: NA; v_call: TRBV18; j_call: TRBJ2-7; cdr3_length: 12; cdr3_aa: CASSPTSYEQYF
d_call: NA; v_call: TRBV7-3; j_call: TRBJ1-3; cdr3_length: 11; cdr3_aa: CASGPGNTIYF
d_call: NA; v_call: TRBV29-1; j_call: TRBJ2-1; cdr3_length: 15; cdr3_aa: CSVDKMTSPYNEQFF
d_call: NA; v_call: TRBV28; j_call: TRBJ1-5; cdr3_length: 12; cdr3_aa: CASSFGNQPQHF
d_call: NA; v_call: TRBV7-2; j_call: TRBJ2-7; cdr3_length: 12; cdr3_aa: CASSRTSYEQYF
d_call: NA; v_call: TRBV7-9; j_call: TRBJ1-5; cdr3_length: 15; cdr3_aa: CASSLGVGSNQPQHF
d_call: NA; v_call: TRBV19; j_call: TRBJ2-2; cdr3_length: 16; cdr3_aa: CASYSRGSANTGELFF
d_call: NA; v_call: TRBV7-9; j_call: TRBJ2-3; cdr3_length: 14; cdr3_aa: CASSFSISTDTQYF
d_call: NA; v_call: TRBV6-1; j_call: TRBJ2-2; cdr3_length: 14; cdr3_aa: CASSGGTLTGELFF
d_call: NA; v_call: TRBV21-1; j_call: TRBJ2-5; cdr3_length: 18; cdr3_aa: CASSTGTERVNFKETQYF
d_call: NA; v_call: TRBV27; j_call: TRBJ1-5; cdr3_length: 14; cdr3_aa: CASSLSRGNQPQHF
d_call: TRBD2; v_call: TRBV4-2; j_call: TRBJ2-3; cdr3_length: 14; cdr3_aa: CASSQDTSGDTQYF
d_call: TRBD1; v_call: TRBV28; j_call: TRBJ2-3; cdr3_length: 15; cdr3_aa: CASSFDRASTDTQYF
d_call: NA; v_call: TRBV2; j_call: TRBJ2-7; cdr3_length: 12; cdr3_aa: CASVGQSYEQYF
d_call: TRBD1; v_call: TRBV5-4; j_call: TRBJ1-2; cdr3_length: 17; cdr3_aa: CASSLATGGASVYGYTF
d_call: TRBD2; v_call: TRBV7-2; j_call: TRBJ2-2; cdr3_length: 14; cdr3_aa: CASSFGLDTGELFF
d_call: NA; v_call: TRBV19; j_call: TRBJ1-5; cdr3_length: 20; cdr3_aa: CASSITRGGHGPYSNQPQHF
d_call: NA; v_call: TRBV13; j_call: TRBJ2-1; cdr3_length: 13; cdr3_aa: CASSLGRGNEQFF
d_call: NA; v_call: TRBV6-5; j_call: TRBJ2-2; cdr3_length: 15; cdr3_aa: CASSARFANTGELFF
d_call: NA; v_call: TRBV19; j_call: TRBJ2-1; cdr3_length: 15; cdr3_aa: CASSIPTGRADEQFF
d_call: NA; v_call: TRBV7-2; j_call: TRBJ2-7; cdr3_length: 15; cdr3_aa: CASSRASLGSYEQYF